One sample yielded the 3 T cell receptor beta chains listed below, sequenced in a study of cytotoxic CD8 clonotypes in ibrutinib-treated CLL. Sequencing used immunoSEQ multiplex PCR; TCRdb keeps in-frame clones, though not all of them. The repertoire holds 250,000 to 350,000 clones, with 60% to 80% as singletons. This specimen consisted of PBMCs, obtained at disease progression, from a patient treated with ibrutinib. The receptors originated from a human donor with chronic lymphocytic leukemia.

This clone was recorded a few times. The chain has TRBV28 and TRBJ2-7, with 13 nucleotides matching TRBD2. The CDR3 consists of 14 residues. Germline CDR1 MDHEN, CDR2 SYDVKM. J lost 10 bases, V lost 5 bases, and 8 bases had no gene match. CDR3 nucleotide sequence: TGTGCCAGCAGTCAAACTAGCGGGAGGGCCAAACAGTACTTC. It encodes CASSQTSGRAKQYF. Variable domain in full (rest from reference TRBV28 and TRBJ2-7): DVKVTQSSRYLVKRTGEKVFLECVQDMDHENMFWYRQDPGLGLRLIYFSYDVKMKEKGDIPEGYSVSREKKERFSLILESASTNQTSMYLCASSQTSGRAKQYFGPGTRLTVT.

The rearrangement joins TRBV27 to TRBJ1-2; TRBD1 matches at 10 bases. The CDR3 consists of 14 residues. With V trimmed by 4 bases and J by 7 bases, 6 bases remained unmatched. Germline assignment: CDR1 MNHEY and CDR2 SMNVEV (reference sequence). The CDR3 region is CASSSGQGGPGYTF. CDR3 DNA: TGTGCCAGCAGTTCAGGACAGGGGGGACCTGGCTACACCTTC.

Only one count was recorded for this clone. This chain joins TRBV6-4 and TRBJ2-3; D possibly corresponds to TRBD2 (5 bases). The CDR3 spans 16 residues. Trimming removed 0 bases from V and 0 bases from J, with 10 bases in between. CDR1 is MRHNA and CDR2 is SNTAGT in the germline V gene. CDR3 loop: CASSDSGRASTDTQYF. Written as DNA, the CDR3 is TGTGCCAGCAGTGACTCCGGGCGGGCTAGCACAGATACGCAGTATTTT.